The 22 T cell receptor beta chains reported below all come from one sample, sequenced in a study of cytomegalovirus exposure and HLA in healthy donors. Use of 60 Vbeta and 13 Jbeta primers characterized the PCR. Data came from immunoSEQ multiplex PCR; TCRdb stores just in-frame clones and leaves some out. This table holds more than 85,000 clones, 65% to 80% found once. The sample taken for sequencing was PBMCs. Source of these receptors: a male donor in good health and CMV-seronegative.

This chain connects TRBV29-1 to TRBJ2-1; 9 bases agree with TRBD2. With V trimmed by 7 bases and J by 10 bases, 8 bases remained unmatched. Germline V gene sequence: CDR1 SQVTM, CDR2 ANQGSEA. This CDR3 contains 12 residues. CDR3 protein: CSGGRGRAEQFF. The CDR3 region has the DNA TGCAGCGGGGGTCGCGGGAGGGCCGAGCAGTTCTTC.

The chain employs TRBV27 and TRBJ2-7, with 7 bases that match TRBD2. The length of the CDR3 is 14 residues. Per germline, CDR1 MNHEY and CDR2 SMNVEV (reference sequence). V lost 6 bases and J lost 0; bases outside the gene matches: 5. The CDR3: CASRDGGGSYEQYF. Written as DNA, the CDR3 is TGTGCCAGCAGGGATGGGGGGGGCTCCTACGAGCAGTACTTC.

The DNA for the CDR3 is TGTGCCAGCAGCTTGGGGACAAGAGAAGCTTTCTTT. This codes for CASSLGTREAFF. The V gene is TRBV7-9, the J gene TRBJ1-1, with a weak D call TRBD1 (6 bases). V lost 3 bases and J lost 8, with 10 bases in between. Germline V gives CDR1 SEHNR, CDR2 FQNEAQ (reference sequence). CDR3 size: 12 residues.

This clone showed up just a few times. J is TRBJ1-1 and V is TRBV10-3, with 8 bases matching TRBD1. The CDR3 length is 16 residues. V shed 0 bases and J 3 bases; nucleotides not matched to a gene: 6. The germline CDR1 and CDR2 sequences are ENHRY and SYGVKD. This CDR3 reads CAISESETGDYTEAFF. CDR3 DNA: TGTGCCATCAGTGAGTCAGAGACAGGGGACTACACTGAAGCTTTCTTT.

Notes on this clone: At one end, the junction sequence differs from germline, possibly due to a read error. This chain links TRBV7-7 with TRBJ2-2, with 9 nucleotides matching TRBD2. Germline assignment: CDR1 SSHAT and CDR2 FNYEAQ (reference sequence). The CDR3 extends over 15 amino acids. The CDR3 nucleotides read TGTGCTAGCAGCTTTAGCGGGGGGAACACCGGGGAGCTGTTTTTT. This translates into CASSFSGGNTGELFF.

This sequence joins TRBV5-8 and TRBJ2-1; TRBD1 agrees at 7 bases. Per the germline V gene, CDR1 is SGHTS and CDR2 is YDEGEE. The CDR3 is 16 amino acids. The V and J ends lost 2 bases and 1 base, in that order; junction bases with no gene match: 6. The CDR3 spells CASSFRLGQSYNEQFF. The CDR3 coding sequence is TGTGCCAGCAGCTTTAGGCTGGGACAGTCCTACAATGAGCAGTTCTTC. Based on the CDR3 plus reference TRBV5-8 and TRBJ2-1, the full variable domain is EAGVTQSPTHLIKTRGQQATLRCSPISGHTSVYWYQQALGLGLQFLLWYDEGEERNRGNFPPRFSGRQFPNYSSELNVNALELEDSALYLCASSFRLGQSYNEQFFGPGTRLTVL.

This sequence joins TRBV30 and TRBJ2-3; 7 nucleotides align to TRBD1. V shed 3 bases, J shed 6 bases, and the junction held 3 bases outside the gene matches. The CDR3 has 12 residues. Germline-derived CDR1 and CDR2 are GTSNPN and SVGIG (reference sequence). The CDR3 is CAWSPTGDTQYF. CDR3 bases: TGTGCCTGGAGCCCGACAGGGGATACGCAGTATTTT.

The chain joins TRBV5-1 to TRBJ2-3; 7 nucleotides align to TRBD2. This CDR3 has 16 residues. The V segment lost 0 bases and the J segment 0 bases; nucleotides outside the gene matches: 4. Germline V gene lookup returns CDR1 SGHRS and CDR2 YFSETQ. CDR3 residues: CASSLVLAASTDTQYF. The CDR3, as DNA: TGCGCCAGCAGCTTGGTGCTAGCGGCTAGCACAGATACGCAGTATTTT.

This chain connects TRBV5-1 to TRBJ2-1; D not certain. The CDR3 spans 12 residues. The V end was cut by 2 bases, the J end by 4 bases, with 4 bases between. Germline assignment: CDR1 SGHRS and CDR2 YFSETQ. The CDR3 region is CASSFEYNEQFF. As DNA, the CDR3 is TGCGCCAGCAGCTTCGAGTACAATGAGCAGTTCTTC.

This chain connects TRBV19 to TRBJ1-4; 8 positions match TRBD1. This CDR3 comprises 14 residues. In germline, CDR1 is LNHDA, CDR2 SQIVND (reference sequence). The J segment lost 3 bases and the V segment lost 7 bases, leaving 4 bases of the junction unmatched. CDR3 coding DNA: TGTGCCAGTACCCCGACAGGGGCTAATGAAAAACTGTTTTTT. Protein product: CASTPTGANEKLFF. Full variable domain (remainder filled in from reference TRBV19 and TRBJ1-4): DGGITQSPKYLFRKEGQNVTLSCEQNLNHDAMYWYRQDPGQGLRLIYYSQIVNDFQKGDIAEGYSVSREKKESFPLTVTSAQKNPTAFYLCASTPTGANEKLFFGSGTQLSVL.

The rearrangement uses TRBV27 and TRBJ2-2, with D perhaps matching TRBD2 (6 bases). Trimming removed 9 bases at V and 0 bases at J, with 17 bases between. Germline CDR1 MNHEY, CDR2 SMNVEV (reference sequence). The CDR3 runs 16 residues. The CDR3 loop reads CASATQGGANTGELFF. The DNA for the CDR3 is TGTGCCAGTGCCACCCAAGGAGGGGCGAACACCGGGGAGCTGTTTTTT.

The chain couples TRBV11-3 to TRBJ1-1; TRBD1 aligns across 7 bases. The V segment lost 1 base and the J segment 5 bases; nucleotides outside the gene matches: 4. The CDR3 runs 14 residues. Germline CDR1 reads SGHNT; CDR2 reads YENEEA. The CDR3 here is CASSLGQGGTEAFF. CDR3 DNA: TGTGCCAGCAGCTTAGGACAGGGTGGGACTGAAGCTTTCTTT.

V and J are TRBV19 and TRBJ1-1; D may be TRBD1 (6 bases). Deletions cut 6 bases from V and 2 bases from J, with 13 bases between. Germline loops: CDR1 LNHDA, CDR2 SQIVND (reference sequence). CDR3 size: 14 residues. The CDR3 loop is CASRQGQQNTEAFF. The CDR3 nucleotides read TGTGCCAGTAGGCAAGGACAGCAAAACACTGAAGCTTTCTTT.

This clone occurred once. This chain uses TRBV5-1 with TRBJ2-1; 7 positions agree with TRBD2. With V trimmed by 5 bases and J by 0 bases, 5 bases remained unmatched. Germline loops: CDR1 SGHRS, CDR2 YFSETQ. The length of the CDR3 is 15 residues. CDR3 amino acids: CASSLTSRSYNEQFF. The CDR3 DNA reads TGCGCCAGCAGTTTGACTAGCCGCTCCTACAATGAGCAGTTCTTC.

Written as DNA, the CDR3 is TGTGCCAGCAGCCCCCGGACAGGGGTCAATCGGGAGACCCAGTACTTC. This translates into CASSPRTGVNRETQYF. This chain connects TRBV5-6 to TRBJ2-5; 9 bases line up with TRBD1. Germline CDR1 SGHDT, CDR2 YYEEEE. CDR3 length: 16 residues. After removal of 4 bases from V and 5 bases from J, the junction contained 12 bases not matched to a gene.

The gene calls are TRBV15 and TRBJ2-1; 10 positions agree with TRBD2. Germline loops: CDR1 LNHNV, CDR2 YYDKDF (reference sequence). Trimming removed 1 base from V and 2 bases from J; junction bases left unmatched: 8. The CDR3 loop spans 18 amino acids. The CDR3 protein is CATSRVPSGTSAYNEQFF. CDR3 DNA: TGTGCCACCAGCAGAGTCCCCTCCGGGACTAGCGCCTACAATGAGCAGTTCTTC.

The chain joins TRBV5-5 to TRBJ1-2, with TRBD1 matching 7 bases. V trimming: 0 bases; J trimming: 6 bases; junction bases outside the gene matches: 8. CDR1 is SGHKS, CDR2 YYEKEE, per germline (reference sequence). The CDR3 has 15 residues. In DNA, the CDR3 is TGTGCCAGCAGCTTGGCCACCCGGACAGGCGATGGCTACACCTTC. The encoded protein is CASSLATRTGDGYTF.

In the case of this clone: One end of the junction is discordant with germline, which a read error may explain. The chain combines TRBV7-9 with TRBJ1-1, with TRBD1 as a possible D gene (5 bases). CDR3 length: 12 residues. Looked up from germline, CDR1 is SEHNR and CDR2 is FQNEAQ (reference sequence). CDR3 region: CSSSLTDSEAFF. CDR3 in DNA: TGTTCCAGCAGCCTCACTGACAGTGAAGCTTTCTTT.

V is TRBV18 and J is TRBJ2-7; the D gene is possibly TRBD1 (6 bases). The CDR3 is made up of 14 amino acids. Trimming took off 3 bases at V and 0 bases at J, with 9 bases between the two ends. Germline-derived CDR1 and CDR2 are KGHSH and LQKENI. The CDR3 reads CASSPYRDSYEQYF. Written as DNA, the CDR3 is TGTGCCAGCTCACCGTACAGGGACTCCTACGAGCAGTACTTC.

This sequence joins TRBV10-3 and TRBJ1-2; TRBD1 agrees at 8 bases. The V and J ends lost 6 bases and 8 bases, in that order; junction bases with no gene match: 8. Germline V gives CDR1 ENHRY, CDR2 SYGVKD. There are 13 residues in the CDR3. The CDR3 coding sequence is TGTGCCATCAGCGGTGGACAGGGTTTGGGCTACACCTTC. As protein: CAISGGQGLGYTF.

DNA for the CDR3: TGTGCCAGTAGTTCGGCTAGGGGGACAGCCGTTTTTGGCTACACCTTC. Its protein is CASSSARGTAVFGYTF. The chain has TRBV19 and TRBJ1-2; TRBD1 aligns across 7 bases. V was pared by 5 bases and J by 7 bases, with 16 bases of the junction left unmatched. Germline V gives CDR1 LNHDA, CDR2 SQIVND (reference sequence). This CDR3 is 16 amino acids long.

V and J are TRBV4-1 and TRBJ1-1, with unresolved D. Germline V gene data show CDR1 as MGHRA and CDR2 as YSYEKL. The V and J ends lost 1 base and 6 bases respectively, with 15 bases between them. The CDR3 consists of 15 residues. CDR3 sequence reads: CASSQVLSSRAEAFF. DNA of the CDR3: TGCGCCAGCAGCCAAGTGCTTTCTTCCCGGGCTGAAGCTTTCTTT.